This T cell receptor beta chain is from a study of response to subunit inactivated influenza vaccine. Each CDR3 protein is one row after TCRdb ran MiXCR on the RT-PCR reads. The sample has hundreds of thousands of distinct CDR3 sequences, 6% to 9% seen once. CDR1 and CDR2 from the germline V gene are SGHTA and FQGNSA. The CDR3 is 14 amino acids. With 5 bases removed from V and 2 bases from J, the gap between germline ends came to 11 bases. This sequence originates from a man between 50 and 69 years old who received an inactivated influenza vaccine. This chain connects TRBV7-2 to TRBJ2-3, with D perhaps TRBD2 (5 bases). The sample here was PBMCs from blood, taken less than 30 months after vaccination. CDR3 nucleotide sequence: TGTGCCAGCAGCCGCGTGGGAGTCACAGATACGCAGTATTTT. Translating gives CASSRVGVTDTQYF.